This T cell receptor (beta chain) originates from a study of cytomegalovirus exposure and HLA in healthy donors. The study, taken as a whole, reports: Across donors, presence/absence analyses took sequencing depth to be roughly uniform.

This clone was observed once. The antigen remains unidentified. In the PCR, 60 Vbeta and 13 Jbeta primers were used. As processed by the authors: A later analysis tallied 80 million to 100 million unique TCR beta chains, around 11 million of them shared. Profiling relied on immunoSEQ multiplex PCR, and the TCRdb table lists in-frame clones only, not all of them. V, J and clone size are those of that table, while D and trimming were read from the DNA. The sample includes 150,000 to 200,000 clones, over 65% of them seen just once. This TCR came from a man between 18 and 35 years old in good health and CMV-seronegative. The sequenced material came from PBMCs.

The CDR3 DNA is TGTGCCTGGAGTCCAAGGCGAGGGAATGGCTACACCTTC. It yields the protein CAWSPRRGNGYTF. The rearrangement joins TRBV30 to TRBJ1-2; D is ambiguous. This CDR3 has 13 residues. V dropped 2 bases and J dropped 6 bases, with 13 bases sitting between them. Germline V gene data show CDR1 as GTSNPN and CDR2 as SVGIG (reference sequence).